Presented here are 10 T cell receptor beta chains from one specimen sequenced in a study of control samples from healthy donors and cancer patients. Generated by immunoSEQ multiplex PCR, the TCRdb table keeps only in-frame clones and is missing some. The data contain about 94,000 clones, about nine tenths of them seen just once; the ten biggest clones take up 3% to 4.5%. Sequencing was carried out using blood. The receptors shown here come from a young woman in good health.

The V and J genes are TRBV4-1 and TRBJ1-3; maybe TRBD1 (5 bases). The germline V gene encodes CDR1 MGHRA and CDR2 YSYEKL. The CDR3 runs 17 residues. The germline V and J ends were trimmed by 1 base and 0 bases, with 13 bases remaining between them. DNA of the CDR3: TGCGCCAGCAGCCAAGTTTATTCAGGGAGCTCTGGAAACACCATATATTTT. As protein: CASSQVYSGSSGNTIYF.

The chain recombines TRBV27 with TRBJ2-6; TRBD1 aligns across 7 bases. This CDR3 region has 18 residues. The V and J ends lost 6 bases and 0 bases, in that order; junction bases with no gene match: 11. Germline assignment: CDR1 MNHEY and CDR2 SMNVEV (reference sequence). CDR3 nucleotides: TGTGCCAGCAGGCGCCGGGGACAGCCAAGCTCTGGGGCCAACGTCCTGACTTTC. It translates to CASRRRGQPSSGANVLTF.

This chain uses TRBV7-8 with TRBJ2-5; weak D call: TRBD1 (5 bases). The germline CDR1 and CDR2 sequences are SGHVS and FQNEAQ. V was shortened by 7 bases and J by 2 bases, with 20 bases between the two germline ends. This CDR3 comprises 16 residues. CDR3 sequence (DNA): TGTGCCAGCACCACAAGGGGCATCGCTAGGCAAGAGACCCAGTACTTC. Translating gives CASTTRGIARQETQYF.

The chain has TRBV19 and TRBJ2-1; tentatively, D is TRBD2 (5 bases). The germline V gene encodes CDR1 LNHDA and CDR2 SQIVND (reference sequence). CDR3 length equals 17 residues. Deletions cut 7 bases from V and 1 base from J, with 20 bases between. The CDR3 loop reads CASTPGFAGESYNEQFF. The DNA for the CDR3 is TGTGCCAGTACCCCCGGTTTTGCCGGGGAATCCTACAATGAGCAGTTCTTC.

This clone has just one count. This rearrangement joins TRBV10-3 to TRBJ1-2, with 7 bases fitting TRBD1. Germline CDR1 is ENHRY and CDR2 is SYGVKD. V lost 3 bases and J lost 5; bases outside the gene matches: 9. The CDR3 sequence is 15 residues long. The CDR3 DNA reads as TGTGCCATCAGTGACTTCATTGGGACAGAGTATGGCTACACCTTC. As protein: CAISDFIGTEYGYTF.

This sequence joins TRBV9 and TRBJ1-1; 10 bases match TRBD1. CDR3 length: 17 residues. V lost 4 bases and J lost 1; bases outside the gene matches: 10. From germline, CDR1 is SGDLS and CDR2 YYNGEE. CDR3 amino acids: CASSPAPGQGPNTEAFF. In DNA, the CDR3 is TGTGCCAGCAGCCCCGCCCCGGGACAGGGGCCGAACACTGAAGCTTTCTTT.

With regard to this clone: At one boundary the junction diverges from the germline segment, which might be a read error. The chain has TRBV4-1 and TRBJ2-7; 7 bases line up with TRBD1. Germline V gene data show CDR1 as MGHRA and CDR2 as YSYEKL. The CDR3 loop spans 15 amino acids. The CDR3 coding sequence is TGCGCCAGCAGCCAAGTGGAGACAGGGAAGTACGCGCAGTACTTC. The encoded protein is CASSQVETGKYAQYF.

This sequence joins TRBV5-1 and TRBJ1-4; no definite D call. The CDR3 is 15 amino acids. V lost 4 bases to trimming and J lost 3 bases, with 13 bases between them. CDR1 and CDR2 (germline): SGHRS, YFSETQ. The DNA of the CDR3 is TGCGCCAGCAGCCCCTCCCCAGGCTCTAATGAAAAACTGTTTTTT. Translated, it gives CASSPSPGSNEKLFF.

This chain connects TRBV2 to TRBJ2-1; D is unresolved. With 6 bases removed from V and 7 bases from J, the gap between germline ends came to 4 bases. CDR3 size: 10 residues. The germline gives CDR1 SNHLY, CDR2 FYNNEI. CDR3 nucleotides: TGTGCCAGCAGGGGGAATGAGCAGTTCTTC. It codes for CASRGNEQFF.

The chain joins TRBV12-3 or TRBV12-4 to TRBJ2-7, with a tentative D call TRBD1 (6 bases). The CDR3 sequence is 13 residues long. The V and J ends lost 7 bases and 3 bases respectively, with 13 bases between them. Here the CDR3 reads CASTWGRGYEQYF. The CDR3 DNA follows: TGTGCCAGCACCTGGGGCAGGGGCTACGAGCAGTACTTC.